This T cell receptor (beta chain) was documented in a study of metastatic and nonmetastatic thyroid tumors. Across the whole study: For malignant and benign thyroid patients, tumor or nodule tissue and blood were the sources whose repertoires were compared. Study results and caveats: Relative to benign nodules, malignant thyroid tumors were reportedly characterized by significantly elevated TCR beta diversity in blood and tumor.

CDR3 size: 17 residues. Trimming took 6 bases from V and 1 from J, leaving 22 bases between them. Germline V lookup: CDR1 MGHDK, CDR2 SYGVNS. In the study's own analysis: A classifier of distant metastasis in papillary thyroid cancer was built from CDR3 differences (across clinicopathological groups). TCRdb used MiXCR to call clones anew from the PCR reads. These V and J calls derive from TCRdb rather than the authors' analysis. The sample records thousands of clones, about 45% being singletons. No treatment had been given to any patient before thyroid surgery. A note on this clone: Its antigen is not identified.

Sequenced: tumor tissue. The chain combines TRBV25-1 with TRBJ2-7, with D perhaps TRBD1 (6 bases). This TCR was recovered from a male donor with papillary thyroid cancer or a benign thyroid nodule (not recorded which). Some clones in this sample may be carry-over from other donors' samples. The CDR3: CASRADWGRGQSYEQYF. CDR3 coding DNA: TGTGCCAGCAGGGCCGATTGGGGCAGGGGTCAATCCTACGAGCAGTACTTC.